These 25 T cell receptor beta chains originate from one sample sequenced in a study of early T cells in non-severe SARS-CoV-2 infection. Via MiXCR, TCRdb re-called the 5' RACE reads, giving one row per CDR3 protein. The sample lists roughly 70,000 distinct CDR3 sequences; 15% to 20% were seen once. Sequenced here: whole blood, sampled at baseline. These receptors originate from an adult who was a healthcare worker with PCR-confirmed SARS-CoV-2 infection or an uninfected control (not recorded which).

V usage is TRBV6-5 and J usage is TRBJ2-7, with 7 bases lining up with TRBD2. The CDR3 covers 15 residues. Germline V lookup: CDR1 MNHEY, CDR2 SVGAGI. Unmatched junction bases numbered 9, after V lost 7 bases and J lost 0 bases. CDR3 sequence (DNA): TGTGCCAGCAATAAAGCGGGATCTTCCTCCTACGAGCAGTACTTC. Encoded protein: CASNKAGSSSYEQYF.

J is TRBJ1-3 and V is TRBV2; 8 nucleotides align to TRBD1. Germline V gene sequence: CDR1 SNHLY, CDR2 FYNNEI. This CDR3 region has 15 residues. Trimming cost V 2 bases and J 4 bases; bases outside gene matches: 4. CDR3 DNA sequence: TGTGCCAGCAGTGAACTCCAGGGGGCCGGAAACACCATATATTTT. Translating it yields CASSELQGAGNTIYF.

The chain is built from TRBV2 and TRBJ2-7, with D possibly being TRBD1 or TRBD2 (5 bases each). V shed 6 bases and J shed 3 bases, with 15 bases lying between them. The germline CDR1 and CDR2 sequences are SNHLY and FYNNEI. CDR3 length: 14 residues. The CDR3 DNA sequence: TGTGCCAGCAGATACTCCGGGACGGACTACGAGCAGTACTTC. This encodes CASRYSGTDYEQYF.

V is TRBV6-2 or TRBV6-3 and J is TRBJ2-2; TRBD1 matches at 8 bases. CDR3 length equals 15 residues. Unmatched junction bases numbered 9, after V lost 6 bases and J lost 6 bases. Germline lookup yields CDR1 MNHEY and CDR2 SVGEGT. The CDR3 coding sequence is TGTGCCAGCAGAGTCGACAGGGGAGGTCCCGGGGAGCTGTTTTTT. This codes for CASRVDRGGPGELFF.

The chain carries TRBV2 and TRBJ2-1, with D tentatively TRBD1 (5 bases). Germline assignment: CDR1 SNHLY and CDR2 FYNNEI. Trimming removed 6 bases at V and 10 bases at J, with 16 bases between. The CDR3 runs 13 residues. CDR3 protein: CASSPQGRVEQFF. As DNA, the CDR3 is TGTGCCAGCAGCCCCCAGGGAAGGGTCGAGCAGTTCTTC.

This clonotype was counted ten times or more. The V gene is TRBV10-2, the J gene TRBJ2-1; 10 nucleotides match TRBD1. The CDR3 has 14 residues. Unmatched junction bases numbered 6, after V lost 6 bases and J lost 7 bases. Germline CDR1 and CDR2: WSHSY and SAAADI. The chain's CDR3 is CASRGGQGNNEQFF. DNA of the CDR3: TGCGCCAGCAGAGGGGGACAGGGGAATAATGAGCAGTTCTTC.

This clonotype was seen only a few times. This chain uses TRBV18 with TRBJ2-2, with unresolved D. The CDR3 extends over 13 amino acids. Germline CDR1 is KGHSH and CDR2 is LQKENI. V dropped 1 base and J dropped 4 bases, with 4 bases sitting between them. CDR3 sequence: CASSPLATGELFF. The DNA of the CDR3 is TGTGCCAGCTCACCACTGGCCACCGGGGAGCTGTTTTTT.

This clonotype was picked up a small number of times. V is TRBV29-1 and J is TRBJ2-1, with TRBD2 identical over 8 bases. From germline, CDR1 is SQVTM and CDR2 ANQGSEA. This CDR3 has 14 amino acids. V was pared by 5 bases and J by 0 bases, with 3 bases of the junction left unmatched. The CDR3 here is CSVISGSSYNEQFF. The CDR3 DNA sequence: TGCAGCGTTATAAGCGGGAGCTCCTACAATGAGCAGTTCTTC.

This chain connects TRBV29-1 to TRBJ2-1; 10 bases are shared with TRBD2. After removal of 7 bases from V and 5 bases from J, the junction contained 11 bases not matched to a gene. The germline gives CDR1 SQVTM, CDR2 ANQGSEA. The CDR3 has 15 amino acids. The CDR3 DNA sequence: TGCAGCGGGGAAAAATGGACTAGCGGAGACAATGAGCAGTTCTTC. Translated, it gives CSGEKWTSGDNEQFF.

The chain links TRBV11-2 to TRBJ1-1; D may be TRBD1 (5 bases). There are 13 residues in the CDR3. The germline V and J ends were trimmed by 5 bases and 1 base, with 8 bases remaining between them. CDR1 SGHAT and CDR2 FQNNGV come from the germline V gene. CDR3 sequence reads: CASSPGGNTEAFF. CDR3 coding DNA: TGTGCCAGCAGCCCTGGGGGGAACACTGAAGCTTTCTTT. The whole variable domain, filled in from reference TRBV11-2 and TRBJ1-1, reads EAGVAQSPRYKIIEKRQSVAFWCNPISGHATLYWYQQILGQGPKLLIQFQNNGVVDDSQLPKDRFSAERLKGVDSTLKIQPAKLEDSAVYLCASSPGGNTEAFFGQGTRLTVV.

CDR3 amino acids: CSASGTGLYNEQFF. Written as DNA, the CDR3 is TGCAGTGCTAGCGGGACAGGGCTTTACAATGAGCAGTTCTTC. The chain employs TRBV20-1 and TRBJ2-1; 9 bases match TRBD1. The CDR3 covers 14 residues. V was pared by 3 bases and J by 4 bases, with 4 bases of the junction left unmatched. Germline lookup yields CDR1 DFQATT and CDR2 SNEGSKA (reference sequence).

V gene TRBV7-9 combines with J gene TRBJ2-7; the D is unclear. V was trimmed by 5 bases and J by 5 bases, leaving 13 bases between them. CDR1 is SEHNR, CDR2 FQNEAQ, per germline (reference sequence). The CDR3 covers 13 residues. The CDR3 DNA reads TGTGCCAGCAGCCTAGGGTGGGTAAACGAGCAGTACTTC. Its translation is CASSLGWVNEQYF.

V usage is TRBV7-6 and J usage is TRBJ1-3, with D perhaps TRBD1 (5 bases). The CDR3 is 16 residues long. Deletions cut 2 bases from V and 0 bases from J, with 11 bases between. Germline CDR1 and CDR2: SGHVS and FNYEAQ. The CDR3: CASSLSGATSGNTIYF. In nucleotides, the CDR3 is TGTGCCAGCAGCTTAAGTGGGGCTACCTCTGGAAACACCATATATTTT.

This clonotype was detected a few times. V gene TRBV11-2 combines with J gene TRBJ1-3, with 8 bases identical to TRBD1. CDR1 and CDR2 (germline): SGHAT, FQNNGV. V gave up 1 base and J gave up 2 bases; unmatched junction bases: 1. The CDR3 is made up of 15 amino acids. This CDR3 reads CASSLARGPGNTIYF. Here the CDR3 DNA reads TGTGCCAGCAGCTTAGCCAGGGGGCCTGGAAACACCATATATTTT.

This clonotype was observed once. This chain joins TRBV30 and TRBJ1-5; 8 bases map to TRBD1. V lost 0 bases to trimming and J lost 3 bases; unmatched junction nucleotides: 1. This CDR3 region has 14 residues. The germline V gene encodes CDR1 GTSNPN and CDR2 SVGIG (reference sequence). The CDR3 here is CAWSVQGDNQPQHF. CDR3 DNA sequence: TGTGCCTGGAGTGTACAGGGGGACAATCAGCCCCAGCATTTT.

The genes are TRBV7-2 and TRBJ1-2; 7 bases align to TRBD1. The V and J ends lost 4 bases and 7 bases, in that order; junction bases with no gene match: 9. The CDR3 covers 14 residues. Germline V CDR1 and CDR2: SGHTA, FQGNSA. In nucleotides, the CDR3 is TGTGCCAGCAGCTCCGGGACAGCTTTGTCTGGCTACACCTTC. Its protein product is CASSSGTALSGYTF.

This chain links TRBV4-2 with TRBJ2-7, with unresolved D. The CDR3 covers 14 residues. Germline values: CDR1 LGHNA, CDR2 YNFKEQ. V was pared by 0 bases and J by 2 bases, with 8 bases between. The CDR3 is CASSQDYPTYEQYF. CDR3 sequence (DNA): TGTGCCAGCAGCCAAGATTACCCGACCTACGAGCAGTACTTC.

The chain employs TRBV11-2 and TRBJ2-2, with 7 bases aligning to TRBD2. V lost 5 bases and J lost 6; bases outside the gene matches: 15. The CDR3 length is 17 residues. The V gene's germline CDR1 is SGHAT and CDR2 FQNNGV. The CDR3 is CASSPRRLAVMPGELFF. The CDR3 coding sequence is TGTGCCAGCAGCCCGCGCCGGCTAGCGGTTATGCCCGGGGAGCTGTTTTTT.

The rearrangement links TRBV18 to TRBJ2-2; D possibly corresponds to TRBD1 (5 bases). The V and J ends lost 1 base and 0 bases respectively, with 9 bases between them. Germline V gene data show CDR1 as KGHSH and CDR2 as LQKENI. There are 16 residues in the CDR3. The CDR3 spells CASSPRGATNTGELFF. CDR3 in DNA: TGTGCCAGCTCACCACGTGGGGCTACGAACACCGGGGAGCTGTTTTTT. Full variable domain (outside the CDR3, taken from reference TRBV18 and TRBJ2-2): NAGVMQNPRHLVRRRGQEARLRCSPMKGHSHVYWYRQLPEEGLKFMVYLQKENIIDESGMPKERFSAEFPKEGPSILRIQQVVRGDSAAYFCASSPRGATNTGELFFGEGSRLTVL.

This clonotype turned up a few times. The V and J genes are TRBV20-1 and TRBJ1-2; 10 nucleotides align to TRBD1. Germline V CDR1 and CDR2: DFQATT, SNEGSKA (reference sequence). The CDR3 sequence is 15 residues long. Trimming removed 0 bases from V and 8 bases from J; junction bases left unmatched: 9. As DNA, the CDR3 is TGCAGTGCTAGAGAACCCAGACAGGGGGCGGGAGGCTACACCTTC. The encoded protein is CSAREPRQGAGGYTF.

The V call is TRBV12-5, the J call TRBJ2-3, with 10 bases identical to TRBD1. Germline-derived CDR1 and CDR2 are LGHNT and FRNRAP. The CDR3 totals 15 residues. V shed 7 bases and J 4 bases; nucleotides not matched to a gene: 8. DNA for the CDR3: TGTGCTAGTGCCGACGACAGGGGGCAAGCAGATACGCAGTATTTT. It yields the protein CASADDRGQADTQYF. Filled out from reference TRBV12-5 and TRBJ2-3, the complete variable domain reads DARVTQTPRHKVTEMGQEVTMRCQPILGHNTVFWYRQTMMQGLELLAYFRNRAPLDDSGMPKDRFSAEMPDATLATLKIQPSEPRDSAVYFCASADDRGQADTQYFGPGTRLTVL.

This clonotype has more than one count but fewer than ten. The CDR3: CASSSDGEAFF. The CDR3, as DNA: TGTGCCAGCAGCTCGGACGGTGAAGCTTTCTTT. V usage is TRBV5-4 and J usage is TRBJ1-1; no clear D. Germline loops: CDR1 SGHNT, CDR2 YYREEE (reference sequence). The V gene lost 3 bases and the J gene lost 7 bases, with 7 bases spanning the gap. The CDR3 runs 11 residues.

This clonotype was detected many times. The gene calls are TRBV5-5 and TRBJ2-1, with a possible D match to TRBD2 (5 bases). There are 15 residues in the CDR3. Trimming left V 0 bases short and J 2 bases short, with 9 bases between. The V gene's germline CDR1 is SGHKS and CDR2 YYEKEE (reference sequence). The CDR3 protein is CASSLGTTTYNEQFF. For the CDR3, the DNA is TGTGCCAGCAGCTTGGGTACGACTACCTACAATGAGCAGTTCTTC.

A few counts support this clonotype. The CDR3 DNA reads TGCGCCAGCAGCGGGGCGCCCCCAACTAATGAAAAACTGTTTTTT. Its translation is CASSGAPPTNEKLFF. V and J are TRBV5-1 and TRBJ1-4; a weak D match, TRBD1 (5 bases). The CDR3 extends over 15 amino acids. Trimming cost V 4 bases and J 0 bases, with 10 bases left between them. Germline V gene sequence: CDR1 SGHRS, CDR2 YFSETQ.

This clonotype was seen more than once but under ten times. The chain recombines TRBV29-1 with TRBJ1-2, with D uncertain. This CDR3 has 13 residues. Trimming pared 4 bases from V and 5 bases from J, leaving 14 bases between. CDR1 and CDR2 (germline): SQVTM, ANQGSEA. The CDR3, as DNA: TGCAGCGTTGTTCTGCGATCGGGGTATGGCTACACCTTC. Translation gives CSVVLRSGYGYTF.